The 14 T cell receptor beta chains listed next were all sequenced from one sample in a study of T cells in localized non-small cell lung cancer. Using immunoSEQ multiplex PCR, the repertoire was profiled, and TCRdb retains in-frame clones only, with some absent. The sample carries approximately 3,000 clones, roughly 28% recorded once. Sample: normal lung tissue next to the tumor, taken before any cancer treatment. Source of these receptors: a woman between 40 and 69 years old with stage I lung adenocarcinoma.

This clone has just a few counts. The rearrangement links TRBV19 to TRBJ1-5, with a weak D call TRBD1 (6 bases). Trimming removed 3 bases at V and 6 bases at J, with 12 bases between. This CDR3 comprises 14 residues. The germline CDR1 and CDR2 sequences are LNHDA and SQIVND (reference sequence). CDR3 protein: CASSIDRWGQPQHF. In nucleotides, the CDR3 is TGTGCCAGTAGTATCGACAGGTGGGGTCAGCCCCAGCATTTT.

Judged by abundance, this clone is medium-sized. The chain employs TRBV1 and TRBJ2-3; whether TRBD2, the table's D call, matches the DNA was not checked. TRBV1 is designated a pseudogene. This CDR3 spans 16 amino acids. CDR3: CASSQDTPSSTDTQYF. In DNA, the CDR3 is TGCGCCAGCAGCCAAGATACGCCTAGCAGCACAGATACGCAGTATTTT.

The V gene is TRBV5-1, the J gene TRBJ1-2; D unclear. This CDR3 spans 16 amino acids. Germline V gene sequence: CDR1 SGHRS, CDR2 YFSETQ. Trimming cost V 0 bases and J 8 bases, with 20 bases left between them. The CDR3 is CASSLGFSVLKGGYTF. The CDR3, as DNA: TGCGCCAGCAGCTTGGGGTTTTCCGTTTTAAAGGGAGGCTACACCTTC.

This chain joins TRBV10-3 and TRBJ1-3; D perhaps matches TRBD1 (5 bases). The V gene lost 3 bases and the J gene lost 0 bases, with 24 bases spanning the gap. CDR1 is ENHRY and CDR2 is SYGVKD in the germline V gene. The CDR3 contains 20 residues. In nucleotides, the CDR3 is TGTGCCATCAGTGATTGGGGGGTAACCCTCCAAGGACGCTCTGGAAACACCATATATTTT. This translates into CAISDWGVTLQGRSGNTIYF.

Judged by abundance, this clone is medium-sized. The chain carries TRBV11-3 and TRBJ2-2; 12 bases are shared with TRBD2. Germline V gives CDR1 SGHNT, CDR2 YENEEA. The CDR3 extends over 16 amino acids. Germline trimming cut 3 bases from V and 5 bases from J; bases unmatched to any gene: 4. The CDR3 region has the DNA TGTGCCAGCAGCTTGCTAGCGGGAGGGGCTACCGGGGAGCTGTTTTTT. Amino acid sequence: CASSLLAGGATGELFF.

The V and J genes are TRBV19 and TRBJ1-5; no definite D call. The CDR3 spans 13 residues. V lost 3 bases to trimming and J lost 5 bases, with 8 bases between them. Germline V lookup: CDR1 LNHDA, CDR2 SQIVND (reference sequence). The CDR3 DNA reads TGTGCCAGTAGTATCCAACCGGATCAGCCCCAGCATTTT. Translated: CASSIQPDQPQHF. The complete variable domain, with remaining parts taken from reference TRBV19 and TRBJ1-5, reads DGGITQSPKYLFRKEGQNVTLSCEQNLNHDAMYWYRQDPGQGLRLIYYSQIVNDFQKGDIAEGYSVSREKKESFPLTVTSAQKNPTAFYLCASSIQPDQPQHFGDGTRLSIL.

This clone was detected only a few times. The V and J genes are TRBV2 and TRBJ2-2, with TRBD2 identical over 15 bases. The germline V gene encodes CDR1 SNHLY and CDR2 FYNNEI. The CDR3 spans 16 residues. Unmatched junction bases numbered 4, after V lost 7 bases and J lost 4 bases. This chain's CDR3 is CASTGLAGGPTGELFF. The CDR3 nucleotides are TGTGCCAGCACCGGACTAGCGGGAGGGCCCACCGGGGAGCTGTTTTTT.

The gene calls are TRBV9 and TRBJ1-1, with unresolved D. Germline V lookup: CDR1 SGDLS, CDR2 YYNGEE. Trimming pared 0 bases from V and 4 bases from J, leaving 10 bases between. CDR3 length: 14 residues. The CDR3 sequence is CASSVAPSSTEAFF. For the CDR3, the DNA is TGTGCCAGCAGCGTAGCGCCTAGTAGCACTGAAGCTTTCTTT.

DNA for the CDR3: TGTGCCAGCAGTTACGCAAATCCCGGGATGGGAATGGGGACCTACGAGCAGTACTTC. This sequence encodes CASSYANPGMGMGTYEQYF. This chain uses TRBV6-8 with TRBJ2-7; tentatively, D is TRBD2 (5 bases). This CDR3 has 19 residues. Germline V gene data show CDR1 as MNHGY and CDR2 as SAAAGT. Trimming cost V 2 bases and J 2 bases, with 25 bases left between them.

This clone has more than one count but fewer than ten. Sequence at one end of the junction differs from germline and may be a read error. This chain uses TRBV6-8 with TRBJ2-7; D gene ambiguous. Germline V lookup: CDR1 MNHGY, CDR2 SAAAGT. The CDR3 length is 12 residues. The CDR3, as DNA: TGTGCCATCAGTGGCGTCGGTTACGAGCAGTACTTC. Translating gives CAISGVGYEQYF.

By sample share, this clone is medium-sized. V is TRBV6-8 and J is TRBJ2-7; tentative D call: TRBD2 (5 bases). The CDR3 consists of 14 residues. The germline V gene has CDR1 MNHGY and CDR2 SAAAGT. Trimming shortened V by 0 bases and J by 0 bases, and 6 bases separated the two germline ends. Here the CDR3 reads CASSYSGSSYEQYF. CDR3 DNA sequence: TGTGCCAGCAGTTACTCTGGGAGCTCCTACGAGCAGTACTTC.

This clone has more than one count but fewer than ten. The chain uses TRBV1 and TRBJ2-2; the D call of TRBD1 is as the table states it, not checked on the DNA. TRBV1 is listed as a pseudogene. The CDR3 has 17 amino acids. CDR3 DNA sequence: TGCGCCAGCAGCCACACACGCAGGGGCCCGAACACCGGGGAGCTGTTTTTT. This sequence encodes CASSHTRRGPNTGELFF.

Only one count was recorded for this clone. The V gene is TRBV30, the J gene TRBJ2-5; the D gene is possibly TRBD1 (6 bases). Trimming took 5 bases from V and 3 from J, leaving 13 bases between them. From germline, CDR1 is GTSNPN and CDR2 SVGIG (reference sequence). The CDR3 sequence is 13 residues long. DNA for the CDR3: TGTGCCTGGGACCCCTACAGGGAAGAGACCCAGTACTTC. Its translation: CAWDPYREETQYF.

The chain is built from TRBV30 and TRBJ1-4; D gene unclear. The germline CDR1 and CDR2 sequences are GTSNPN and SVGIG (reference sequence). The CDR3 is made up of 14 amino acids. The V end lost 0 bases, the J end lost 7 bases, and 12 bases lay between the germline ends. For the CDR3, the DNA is TGTGCCTGGAGTGTTACGGGTTCCGGTGAAAAACTGTTTTTT. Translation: CAWSVTGSGEKLFF.